This section outlines one T cell receptor beta chain sequence together with its context. The antigen is unknown. The sample comes from a study of breast tumors, draining lymph nodes, adjacent tissues. Findings of the study overall: Luminal-like breast cancer showed significantly higher tumor–nontumor repertoire similarity than basal-like. Tumor T cell lymph node origin was a supported hypothesis, not proven. Tumor TCR diversity was below lymph nodes but above nontumor tissue. Most tumor T cells seemingly derive from lymph node, then expand in tumor.

TCRdb independently ran MiXCR on the multiplex PCR reads; one entry per CDR3 protein. The repertoire has around 50,000 distinct CDR3 sequences, 20% to 25% of them found once; the top ten carry about 7.6%. The TCR was taken from a female donor with breast cancer. Some clones in this sample may be carry-over from other donors' samples. The source material was breast tumor tissue.

The CDR3 nucleotides are TGCGCCAGCAGCCACCCGGGACTAGCGGGAGTTAAAGATACGCAGTATTTT. Its translation is CASSHPGLAGVKDTQYF. V gene TRBV4-1 combines with J gene TRBJ2-3; 14 positions match TRBD2. Germline CDR1 reads MGHRA; CDR2 reads YSYEKL. The J segment lost 5 bases and the V segment lost 3 bases, leaving 7 bases of the junction unmatched. CDR3 length: 17 amino acids.